The next 3 T cell receptor beta chains were all read from a single sample in a study of STAT5B mutations in CD4+ large granular lymphocyte leukemia. The protocol was immunoSEQ multiplex PCR, while the TCRdb copy is restricted to in-frame clones and leaves out a portion. The table records fewer than 40,000 clones, 76% of them present only once. The sample was CD4+ T cells from blood buffy coats. These receptors came from a human donor in good health.

The V and J genes are TRBV7-2 and TRBJ2-7, with D tentatively TRBD2 (6 bases). This CDR3 region has 14 residues. Trimming left V 5 bases short and J 7 bases short, with 18 bases between. Germline CDR1 is SGHTA and CDR2 is FQGNSA. The CDR3 loop is CASSTNIGGREQYF. DNA for the CDR3: TGTGCCAGCAGCACTAACATTGGGGGGAGGGAGCAGTACTTC.

This rearrangement joins TRBV6-6 to TRBJ2-1; the match to TRBD2 covers 9 bases. V was clipped by 0 bases and J by 2 bases; unmatched bases: 2. This CDR3 region has 16 residues. Germline V gene data show CDR1 as MNHNY and CDR2 as SVGAGI (reference sequence). CDR3 sequence reads: CASSYSAGGTYNEQFF. The CDR3 DNA is TGTGCCAGCAGTTACTCGGCGGGAGGGACCTACAATGAGCAGTTCTTC.

The gene calls are TRBV4-3 and TRBJ1-6; TRBD1 agrees at 7 bases. With V trimmed by 4 bases and J by 10 bases, 7 bases remained unmatched. The CDR3 is 14 amino acids. From germline, CDR1 is LGHNA and CDR2 YSLEER. CDR3 in DNA: TGCGCCAGCAGCCCCACAGGGGATCGGTCACCCCTCCACTTT. Its protein is CASSPTGDRSPLHF.